The source of this T cell receptor (beta chain) is a study of T cells in localized non-small cell lung cancer. This clone was detected a few times. What it binds is not known. After removal of 7 bases from V and 0 bases from J, the junction contained 14 bases not matched to a gene. This CDR3 region has 18 residues. From germline, CDR1 is MDHEN and CDR2 SYDVKM. Notes on the study in general: With higher T cell density in blood came longer overall survival. Of the tissues analyzed, uninvolved adjacent lung showed maximal T cell clonality, greater than tumor.

Here immunoSEQ multiplex PCR was the method, and the copy in TCRdb shows in-frame clones only, minus some. The data hold more than 2,500 clones, with approximately 23% observed a single time. The J gene is TRBJ2-4, the V gene TRBV28; 8 positions match TRBD1. This sequence was found in a man aged 35-75 years with stage I squamous cell lung carcinoma. Sequences were derived from lung tumor tissue, sampled before any cancer treatment. CDR3 amino acids: CASTPLLTGVLAKNIQYF. The CDR3 coding sequence is TGTGCCAGCACACCTCTCCTGACAGGGGTACTAGCCAAAAACATTCAGTACTTC.